The T cell receptor (beta chain) under discussion was sequenced for a study of blood T cell repertoires in COVID-19. About the study: Researchers got acute and convalescent COVID-19 samples from the United States, Italy and Spain. The cDNA or gDNA used as material had been derived from T cells, B-cell-depleted T cells, or PBMCs.

Per the study methods: Reference gene primer amplification gave estimated nucleated cell counts. Assay: immunoSEQ multiplex PCR; the TCRdb copy retains only in-frame clones and omits some. V, J and clone size are taken as reported in that table, and D and trimming were inferred from the DNA itself. The sample records 200,000 or so clones, 80% to 90% being singletons. Sequencing was done on a sample of peripheral blood. This TCR derives from a man over 45 with acute or convalescent COVID-19.

The CDR3 loop is CASSTSRVTLGDTQYF. DNA for the CDR3: TGTGCCAGTAGTACCAGCAGGGTCACTTTAGGAGATACGCAGTATTTT. This chain uses TRBV19 with TRBJ2-3; perhaps TRBD1 as D (5 bases). This CDR3 comprises 16 residues. V lost 4 bases and J lost 5, with 19 bases in between. CDR1 and CDR2 from the germline V gene are LNHDA and SQIVND (reference sequence).